These 14 T cell receptor beta chains share one sample of origin, sequenced in a study of response to subunit inactivated influenza vaccine. TCRdb fed the RT-PCR reads into MiXCR, producing one record per CDR3 protein. This sample has about 570,000 distinct CDR3 sequences, with approximately 10% found just once. These same records also appear under a second study, on T cells expressing NK-cell markers. This second report adds: 5'RACE template switching built TCR beta cDNA with unique molecular identifiers.

Specimen: PBMCs from blood, collected on the day of vaccination. These receptor sequences come from a man in his forties or fifties who received an inactivated influenza vaccine.

The chain is built from TRBV18 and TRBJ2-3; the match to TRBD1 covers 12 bases. There are 15 residues in the CDR3. J lost 9 bases, V lost 6 bases, and 10 bases had no gene match. In germline, CDR1 is KGHSH, CDR2 LQKENI. CDR3 sequence reads: CASSLTGQGARTQYF. In DNA, the CDR3 is TGTGCCAGCTCCCTCACGGGACAGGGGGCAAGGACGCAGTATTTT.

The gene calls are TRBV24-1 and TRBJ2-5; TRBD1 agrees at 9 bases. The V segment lost 3 bases and the J segment 8 bases; nucleotides outside the gene matches: 6. This CDR3 has 14 amino acids. The germline V gene has CDR1 KGHDR and CDR2 SFDVKD. The CDR3 loop is CATSDIDRGNTQYF. CDR3 nucleotides: TGTGCCACCAGTGATATCGACAGGGGGAATACCCAGTACTTC.

The chain recombines TRBV5-5 with TRBJ1-1, with D possibly being TRBD1 (6 bases). Germline V CDR1 and CDR2: SGHKS, YYEKEE (reference sequence). V lost 1 base and J lost 4, with 20 bases in between. The CDR3 is 17 amino acids. The CDR3 region is CASSLPYGAGGITEAFF. The CDR3 DNA is TGTGCCAGCAGCTTGCCCTACGGGGCGGGGGGCATCACTGAAGCTTTCTTT. Variable domain in full (rest from reference TRBV5-5 and TRBJ1-1): DAGVTQSPTHLIKTRGQQVTLRCSPISGHKSVSWYQQVLGQGPQFIFQYYEKEERGRGNFPDRFSARQFPNYSSELNVNALLLGDSALYLCASSLPYGAGGITEAFFGQGTRLTVV.

This clonotype was counted a few times. The chain couples TRBV14 to TRBJ2-2; D is undetermined. Trimming shortened V by 0 bases and J by 13 bases, and 6 bases separated the two germline ends. Looked up from germline, CDR1 is SGHDN and CDR2 is FVKESK. The CDR3 runs to 11 residues. The CDR3 loop is CASSQDAGLFF. The CDR3 bases are TGTGCCAGCAGCCAAGACGCAGGGCTGTTTTTT.

The rearrangement links TRBV15 to TRBJ2-5; D unclear. V lost 1 base and J lost 7, with 10 bases in between. The CDR3 spans 13 residues. Germline V gene lookup returns CDR1 LNHNV and CDR2 YYDKDF (reference sequence). The CDR3 loop is CATSRVLEGTQYF. CDR3 coding DNA: TGTGCCACCAGCAGAGTATTGGAAGGGACCCAGTACTTC. The complete variable domain, with remaining parts taken from reference TRBV15 and TRBJ2-5, reads DAMVIQNPRYQVTQFGKPVTLSCSQTLNHNVMYWYQQKSSQAPKLLFHYYDKDFNNEADTPDNFQSRRPNTSFCFLDIRSPGLGDTAMYLCATSRVLEGTQYFGPGTRLLVL.

This chain connects TRBV20-1 to TRBJ2-3; 10 bases align to TRBD2. There are 15 residues in the CDR3. Germline assignment: CDR1 DFQATT and CDR2 SNEGSKA (reference sequence). The V segment lost 4 bases and the J segment 6 bases; nucleotides outside the gene matches: 10. CDR3: CSATGTSAITDTQYF. DNA for the CDR3: TGCAGTGCTACCGGGACTAGCGCTATCACCGATACGCAGTATTTT.

The V call is TRBV12-3 or TRBV12-4, the J call TRBJ2-1, with 11 positions matching TRBD2. Trimming took 6 bases from V and 12 from J; bases not matched to a gene: 10. CDR3 length: 14 residues. In DNA, the CDR3 is TGTGCCAGCAGCCCTAGCGGGGGGTCCGCCGTGCAGTTCTTC. Translating it yields CASSPSGGSAVQFF.

In this sample, this clonotype turned up many times. This chain connects TRBV12-3 or TRBV12-4 to TRBJ1-5, with TRBD1 as a possible D gene (6 bases). The CDR3 spans 14 residues. The V and J ends lost 5 bases and 1 base respectively, with 9 bases between them. The CDR3 region is CASSGGQSNQPQHF. The CDR3 nucleotides are TGTGCCAGCAGTGGCGGACAGAGCAATCAGCCCCAGCATTTT.

The CDR3 loop is CASSLLGGSMYEQFF. The CDR3 region has the DNA TGTGCCAGCAGTTTATTGGGGGGCTCGATGTATGAGCAGTTCTTC. The chain has TRBV12-3 or TRBV12-4 and TRBJ2-1; perhaps D is TRBD1 or TRBD2 (6 bases each). Between the trimmed V and J ends, which lost 2 bases and 8 bases, there was a span of 16 bases. The CDR3 has 15 amino acids.

The chain joins TRBV20-1 to TRBJ1-2, with 8 nucleotides matching TRBD1. The germline V gene has CDR1 DFQATT and CDR2 SNEGSKA (reference sequence). The V segment lost 0 bases and the J segment 8 bases; nucleotides outside the gene matches: 11. The CDR3 runs 15 residues. The CDR3 protein is CSARDRDRGSGGYTF. As DNA, the CDR3 is TGCAGTGCTAGAGATAGAGACAGGGGTTCGGGCGGCTACACCTTC.

The table lists this clonotype with a few counts. The rearrangement joins TRBV5-1 to TRBJ1-5; 8 positions match TRBD1. There are 16 residues in the CDR3. Germline values: CDR1 SGHRS, CDR2 YFSETQ. V lost 4 bases to trimming and J lost 3 bases; unmatched junction nucleotides: 9. CDR3 loop: CASSLDRDRINQPQHF. CDR3 in DNA: TGCGCCAGCAGCCTTGACCGGGACAGGATCAATCAGCCCCAGCATTTT.

In its sample, this clonotype was seen a few times. The gene calls are TRBV9 and TRBJ2-6; D uncertain. The germline CDR1 and CDR2 sequences are SGDLS and YYNGEE. The CDR3 consists of 16 residues. Trimming took 0 bases from V and 2 from J, leaving 9 bases between them. The CDR3 reads CASSVDGRTGANVLTF. The DNA of the CDR3 is TGTGCCAGCAGCGTAGACGGTAGAACTGGGGCCAACGTCCTGACTTTC. Using reference TRBV9 and TRBJ2-6 for the parts outside the CDR3, the full variable domain is DSGVTQTPKHLITATGQRVTLRCSPRSGDLSVYWYQQSLDQGLQFLIQYYNGEERAKGNILERFSAQQFPDLHSELNLSSLELGDSALYFCASSVDGRTGANVLTFGAGSRLTVL.

The V and J genes are TRBV5-6 and TRBJ2-1, with TRBD1 matching over 7 bases. This CDR3 spans 16 amino acids. Unmatched junction bases numbered 13, after V lost 3 bases and J lost 7 bases. The germline V gene has CDR1 SGHDT and CDR2 YYEEEE. CDR3 in amino acids: CASSSPSGQRRNEQFF. The CDR3 nucleotides read TGTGCCAGCAGCTCCCCGTCGGGACAGCGGAGGAATGAGCAGTTCTTC.

This chain joins TRBV5-8 and TRBJ2-1, with 10 bases lining up with TRBD2. V lost 10 bases and J lost 3; bases outside the gene matches: 4. Looked up from germline, CDR1 is SGHTS and CDR2 is YDEGEE. The CDR3 contains 13 residues. CDR3 nucleotides: TGTGCCTACGGGACTAGCGACTACAATGAGCAGTTCTTC. Translation gives CAYGTSDYNEQFF.